Described below is a single T cell receptor (beta chain) sequence and its context. This specimen belongs to a study of blood T cell repertoires in COVID-19. About the study: Samples taken during acute and convalescent COVID-19 were collected in the United States, Italy and Spain.

V was trimmed by 5 bases and J by 7 bases, leaving 8 bases between them. This CDR3 is 11 amino acids long. Germline CDR1 SQVTM, CDR2 ANQGSEA. Method: immunoSEQ multiplex PCR; TCRdb's copy keeps in-frame clones and lacks some. The repertoire holds over 60,000 clones, with around nine tenths as singletons. The sample comprised peripheral blood. The origin of this receptor is a man aged 65 to 85 with acute or convalescent COVID-19. The rearrangement joins TRBV29-1 to TRBJ2-2; possible D gene TRBD2, 6 bases. CDR3: CSVTRGGELFF. The CDR3 DNA sequence: TGCAGCGTTACGCGGGGCGGGGAGCTGTTTTTT.